A single sample gave rise to the 3 T cell receptor beta chains below, sequenced in a study of CD4+ T cells in melanoma. Measured with immunoSEQ multiplex PCR; TCRdb has only the in-frame clones, and not every one. The sample consists of 11,000 or so clones, roughly 69% of them appearing once. Sequencing was carried out using cells from a culture (not recorded whether cultured in vitro). The origin of the receptors is a human donor with melanoma.

This chain connects TRBV7-9 to TRBJ2-1; no clear D gene. This CDR3 spans 12 amino acids. The V end was cut by 1 base, the J end by 6 bases, with 4 bases between. CDR1 SEHNR and CDR2 FQNEAQ come from the germline V gene (reference sequence). CDR3 in DNA: TGTGCCAGCAGCTTAGATAGCAATGAGCAGTTCTTC. The encoded protein is CASSLDSNEQFF.

The chain joins TRBV7-2 to TRBJ2-2, with 8 bases fitting TRBD2. Germline values: CDR1 SGHTA, CDR2 FQGNSA. Trimming took 1 base from V and 8 from J; bases not matched to a gene: 6. There are 15 residues in the CDR3. CDR3 sequence reads: CASSLELSGIGELFF. In DNA form, the CDR3 reads TGTGCCAGCAGCTTAGAACTTAGCGGGATAGGGGAGCTGTTTTTT. Drawing the rest from reference TRBV7-2 and TRBJ2-2, the complete variable domain is GAGVSQSPSNKVTEKGKDVELRCDPISGHTALYWYRQSLGQGLEFLIYFQGNSAPDKSGLPSDRFSAERTGGSVSTLTIQRTQQEDSAVYLCASSLELSGIGELFFGEGSRLTVL.

The chain employs TRBV11-1 and TRBJ2-7; perhaps TRBD1 as D (5 bases). The V gene's germline CDR1 is SGHAT and CDR2 FQDESV (reference sequence). The CDR3 length is 13 residues. The germline V and J ends were trimmed by 5 bases and 3 bases, with 11 bases remaining between them. The CDR3 sequence is CASSLNRLYEQYF. The CDR3 nucleotides read TGTGCCAGCAGCCTTAACAGGCTCTACGAGCAGTACTTC. Together with reference TRBV11-1 and TRBJ2-7, the CDR3 gives the full variable domain: EAEVAQSPRYKITEKSQAVAFWCDPISGHATLYWYRQILGQGPELLVQFQDESVVDDSQLPKDRFSAERLKGVDSTLKIQPAELGDSAMYLCASSLNRLYEQYFGPGTRLTVT.